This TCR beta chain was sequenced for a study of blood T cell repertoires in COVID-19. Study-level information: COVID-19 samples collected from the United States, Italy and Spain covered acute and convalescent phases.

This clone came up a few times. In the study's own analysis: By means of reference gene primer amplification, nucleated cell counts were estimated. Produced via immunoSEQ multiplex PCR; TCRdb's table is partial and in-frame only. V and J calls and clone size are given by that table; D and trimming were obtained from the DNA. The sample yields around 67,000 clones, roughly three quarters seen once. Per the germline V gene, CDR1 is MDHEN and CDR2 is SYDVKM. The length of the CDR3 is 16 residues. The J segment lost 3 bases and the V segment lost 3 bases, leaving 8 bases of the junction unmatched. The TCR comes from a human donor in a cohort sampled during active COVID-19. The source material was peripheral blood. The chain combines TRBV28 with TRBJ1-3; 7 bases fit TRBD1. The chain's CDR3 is CASSLRGQHNGNTIYF. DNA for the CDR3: TGTGCCAGCAGTTTGAGGGGGCAACATAATGGAAACACCATATATTTT. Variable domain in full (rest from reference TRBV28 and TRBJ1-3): DVKVTQSSRYLVKRTGEKVFLECVQDMDHENMFWYRQDPGLGLRLIYFSYDVKMKEKGDIPEGYSVSREKKERFSLILESASTNQTSMYLCASSLRGQHNGNTIYFGEGSWLTVV.